The T cell receptor beta chain under discussion was sequenced for a study of blood T cell repertoires in COVID-19. Produced via immunoSEQ multiplex PCR; TCRdb's table is partial and in-frame only. Here the sample spans 320,000 or so clones, 75% to 90% being singletons. This sequence was found in a woman between 25 and 40 years old who had been exposed to COVID-19. Sequencing input: PBMCs or T cells enriched from blood (not recorded which).

The CDR3 loop is CASSGIPGQLNTEAFF. Here the CDR3 DNA reads TGTGCCAGCAGCGGTATCCCGGGACAGTTGAACACTGAAGCTTTCTTT. The chain carries TRBV14 and TRBJ1-1; 7 bases align to TRBD1. There are 16 residues in the CDR3. The germline CDR1 and CDR2 sequences are SGHDN and FVKESK. V dropped 5 bases and J dropped 0; count of bases not matched to a gene: 9.